This T cell receptor (beta chain) was sequenced in a study of blood T cell repertoires in COVID-19. Participant ages covered 18 to 89 years across 24 US areas. Clinical history reported by participants formed the basis on which cohorts were assigned. Cohort 3 recovered donors had two negative PCRs, clearance, or symptom resolution. Method: immunoSEQ multiplex PCR; TCRdb's copy keeps in-frame clones and lacks some. The sample holds 300,000 to 400,000 clones, about 88% seen once. This clone was seen just once. CDR1 MNHEY and CDR2 SVGAGI come from the germline V gene. V lost 2 bases to trimming and J lost 0 bases, with 10 bases between them. The CDR3 extends over 15 amino acids.

The sequence derives from a man aged 55-75 years who had recovered from COVID-19. The chain uses TRBV6-5 and TRBJ1-2, with a possible D match to TRBD1 (6 bases). Sequenced: PBMCs or T cells enriched from blood (not recorded which). The CDR3 spells CASSYGGSPNYGYTF. DNA of the CDR3: TGTGCCAGCAGTTACGGGGGCAGCCCTAACTATGGCTACACCTTC.